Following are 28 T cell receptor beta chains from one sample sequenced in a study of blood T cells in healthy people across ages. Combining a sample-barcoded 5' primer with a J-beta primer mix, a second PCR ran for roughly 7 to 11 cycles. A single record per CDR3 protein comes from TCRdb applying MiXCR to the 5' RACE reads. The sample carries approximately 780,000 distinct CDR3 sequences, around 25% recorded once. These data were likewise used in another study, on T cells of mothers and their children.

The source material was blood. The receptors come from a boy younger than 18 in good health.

In DNA, the CDR3 is TGTGCCAGCAGCTTAGCTGGAGGACCGATCCAAGAGACCCAGTACTTC. Its translation is CASSLAGGPIQETQYF. The chain employs TRBV7-9 and TRBJ2-5, with a possible D match to TRBD2 (5 bases). V lost 0 bases and J lost 1, with 12 bases in between. Germline V gene sequence: CDR1 SEHNR, CDR2 FQNEAQ (reference sequence). The CDR3 consists of 16 residues.

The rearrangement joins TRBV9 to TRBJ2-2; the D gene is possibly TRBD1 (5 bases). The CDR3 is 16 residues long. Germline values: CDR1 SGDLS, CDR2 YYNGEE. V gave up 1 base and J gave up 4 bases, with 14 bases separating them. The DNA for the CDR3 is TGTGCCAGCAGCGTACTTAGGGGCGCAGGCACCGGGGAGCTGTTTTTT. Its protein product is CASSVLRGAGTGELFF. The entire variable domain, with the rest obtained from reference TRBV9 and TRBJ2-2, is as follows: DSGVTQTPKHLITATGQRVTLRCSPRSGDLSVYWYQQSLDQGLQFLIQYYNGEERAKGNILERFSAQQFPDLHSELNLSSLELGDSALYFCASSVLRGAGTGELFFGEGSRLTVL.

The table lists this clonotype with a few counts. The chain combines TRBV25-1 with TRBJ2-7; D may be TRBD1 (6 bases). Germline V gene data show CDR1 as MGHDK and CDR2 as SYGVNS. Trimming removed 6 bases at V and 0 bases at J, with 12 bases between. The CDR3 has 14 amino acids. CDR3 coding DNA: TGTGCCAGCAGCAAACAGGGTAGCTCCTACGAGCAGTACTTC. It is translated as CASSKQGSSYEQYF.

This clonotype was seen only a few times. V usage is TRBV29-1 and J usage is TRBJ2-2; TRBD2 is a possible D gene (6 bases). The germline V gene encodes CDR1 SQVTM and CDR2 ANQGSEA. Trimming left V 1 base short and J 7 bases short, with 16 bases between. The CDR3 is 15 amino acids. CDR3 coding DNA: TGCAGCGTTGAAGTGCGGGATACCCATATCGGGGAGCTGTTTTTT. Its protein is CSVEVRDTHIGELFF.

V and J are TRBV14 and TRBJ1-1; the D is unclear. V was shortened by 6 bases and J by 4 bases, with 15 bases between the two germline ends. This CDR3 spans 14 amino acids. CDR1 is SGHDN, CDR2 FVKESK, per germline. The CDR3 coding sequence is TGTGCCAGCAGTCGAGGCGGGTTAGGCACTGAAGCTTTCTTT. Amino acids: CASSRGGLGTEAFF.

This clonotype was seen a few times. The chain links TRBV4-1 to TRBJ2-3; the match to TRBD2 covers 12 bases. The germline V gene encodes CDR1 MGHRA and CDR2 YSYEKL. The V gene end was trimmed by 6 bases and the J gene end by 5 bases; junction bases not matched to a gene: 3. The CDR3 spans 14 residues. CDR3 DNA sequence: TGCGCCAGCAGTACTAGCGGGGGGATAGATACGCAGTATTTT. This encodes CASSTSGGIDTQYF.

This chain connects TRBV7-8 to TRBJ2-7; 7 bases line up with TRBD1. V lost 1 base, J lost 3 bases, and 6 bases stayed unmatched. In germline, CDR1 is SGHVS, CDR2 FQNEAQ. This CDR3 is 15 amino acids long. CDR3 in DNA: TGTGCCAGCAGCTTAGAAGCGACAGGGCTCTACGAGCAGTACTTC. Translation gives CASSLEATGLYEQYF.

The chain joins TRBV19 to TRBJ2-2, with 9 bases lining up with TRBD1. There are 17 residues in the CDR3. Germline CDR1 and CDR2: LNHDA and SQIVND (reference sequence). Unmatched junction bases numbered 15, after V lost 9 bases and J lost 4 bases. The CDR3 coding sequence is TGTGCCAGCAGCTTGGGCCCGGGACAGGGCTCCACCGGGGAGCTGTTTTTT. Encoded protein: CASSLGPGQGSTGELFF.

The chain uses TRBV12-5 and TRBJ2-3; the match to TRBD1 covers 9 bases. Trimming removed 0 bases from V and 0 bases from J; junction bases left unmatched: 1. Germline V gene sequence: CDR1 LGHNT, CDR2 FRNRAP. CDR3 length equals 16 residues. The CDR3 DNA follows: TGTGCTAGTGGTTTGGTCGGGACAGGGAGCACAGATACGCAGTATTTT. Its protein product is CASGLVGTGSTDTQYF.

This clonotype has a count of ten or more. The CDR3 nucleotides read TGCGCCAGCAGCCAAGGCCGACAGGGGATACGACGGAATGAGCAGTTCTTC. This encodes CASSQGRQGIRRNEQFF. This sequence joins TRBV4-1 and TRBJ2-1; 8 nucleotides agree with TRBD1. From germline, CDR1 is MGHRA and CDR2 YSYEKL. V was clipped by 1 base and J by 7 bases; unmatched bases: 12. The CDR3 has 17 amino acids.

DNA for the CDR3: TGTGCCAGCAGGTTCACAGATACGCAGTATTTT. This encodes CASRFTDTQYF. V is TRBV2 and J is TRBJ2-3; D ambiguous. Germline lookup yields CDR1 SNHLY and CDR2 FYNNEI. The CDR3 length is 11 residues. The V and J ends lost 6 bases and 2 bases respectively, with 3 bases between them.

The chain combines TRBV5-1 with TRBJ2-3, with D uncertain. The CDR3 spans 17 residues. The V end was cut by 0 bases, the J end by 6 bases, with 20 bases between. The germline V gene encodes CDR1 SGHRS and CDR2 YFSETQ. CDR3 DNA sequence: TGCGCCAGCAGCTTGGAGGAGCTTTTTTTCACCCAGGATACGCAGTATTTT. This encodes CASSLEELFFTQDTQYF.

The CDR3 sequence: CASRTSTGTSGGNIQYF. The CDR3 coding sequence is TGCGCCAGCAGGACCTCTACCGGGACTAGCGGGGGGAACATTCAGTACTTC. This chain uses TRBV5-1 with TRBJ2-4, with TRBD2 identical over 15 bases. The CDR3 sequence is 17 residues long. Trimming took 5 bases from V and 7 from J; bases not matched to a gene: 10. Looked up from germline, CDR1 is SGHRS and CDR2 is YFSETQ.

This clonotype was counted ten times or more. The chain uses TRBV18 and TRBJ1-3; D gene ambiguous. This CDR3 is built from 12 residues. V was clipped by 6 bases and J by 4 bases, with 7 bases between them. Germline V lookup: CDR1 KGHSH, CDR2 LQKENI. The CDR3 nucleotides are TGTGCCAGCTCCCTACCGGGAAACACCATATATTTT. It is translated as CASSLPGNTIYF.

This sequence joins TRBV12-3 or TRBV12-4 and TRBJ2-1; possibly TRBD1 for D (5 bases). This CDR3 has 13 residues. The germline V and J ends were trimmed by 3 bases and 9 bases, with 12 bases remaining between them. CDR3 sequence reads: CASSFVGLFEQFF. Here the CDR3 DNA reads TGTGCCAGCAGTTTCGTGGGGCTCTTTGAGCAGTTCTTC.

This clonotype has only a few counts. The CDR3 sequence is CASSLGQGGSPLHF. As DNA, the CDR3 is TGTGCCAGCAGCCTAGGCCAGGGCGGATCACCCCTCCACTTT. The gene calls are TRBV6-6 and TRBJ1-6, with D possibly matching TRBD1 (5 bases). The CDR3 totals 14 residues. Germline V gives CDR1 MNHNY, CDR2 SVGAGI (reference sequence). V lost 6 bases, J lost 10 bases, and 16 bases lay in between.

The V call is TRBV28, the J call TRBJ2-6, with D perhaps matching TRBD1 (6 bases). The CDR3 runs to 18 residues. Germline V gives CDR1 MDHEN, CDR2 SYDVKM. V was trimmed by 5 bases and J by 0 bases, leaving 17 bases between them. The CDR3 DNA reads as TGTGCCAGCAGTCTCGAATACTCGACAGGCTCTGGGGCCAACGTCCTGACTTTC. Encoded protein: CASSLEYSTGSGANVLTF.

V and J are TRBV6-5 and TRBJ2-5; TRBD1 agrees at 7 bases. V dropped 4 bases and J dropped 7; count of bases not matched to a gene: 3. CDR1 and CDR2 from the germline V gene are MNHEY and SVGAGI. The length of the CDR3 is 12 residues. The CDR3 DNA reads TGTGCCAGCAGTTCAACAGGGGTGACCCAGTACTTC. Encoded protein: CASSSTGVTQYF.

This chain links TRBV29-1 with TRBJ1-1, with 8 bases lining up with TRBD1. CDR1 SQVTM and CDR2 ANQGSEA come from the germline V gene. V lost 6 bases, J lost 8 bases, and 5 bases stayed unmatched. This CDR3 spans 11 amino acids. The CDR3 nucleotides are TGCAGCGTGGTGACAGGGGCCGAAGCTTTCTTT. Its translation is CSVVTGAEAFF.

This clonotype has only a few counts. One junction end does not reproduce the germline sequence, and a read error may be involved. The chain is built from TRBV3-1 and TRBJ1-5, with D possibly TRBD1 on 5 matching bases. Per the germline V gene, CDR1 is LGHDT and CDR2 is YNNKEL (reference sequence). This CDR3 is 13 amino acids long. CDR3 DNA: TGCGCCAGCAGCCCCGGGGGGTCTCAGCCCCAGCATTTT. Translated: CASSPGGSQPQHF.

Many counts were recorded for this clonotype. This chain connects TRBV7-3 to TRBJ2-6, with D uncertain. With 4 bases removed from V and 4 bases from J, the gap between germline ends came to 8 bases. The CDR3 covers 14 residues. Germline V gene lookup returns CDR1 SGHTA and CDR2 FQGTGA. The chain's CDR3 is CASSSLAGANVLTF. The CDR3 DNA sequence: TGTGCCAGCAGCTCTTTGGCCGGGGCCAACGTCCTGACTTTC.

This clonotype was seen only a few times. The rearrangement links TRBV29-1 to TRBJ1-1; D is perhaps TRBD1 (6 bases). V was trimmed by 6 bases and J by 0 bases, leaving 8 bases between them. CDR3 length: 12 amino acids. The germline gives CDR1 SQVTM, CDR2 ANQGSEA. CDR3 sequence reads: CSVGAMNTEAFF. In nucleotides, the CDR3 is TGCAGCGTGGGGGCCATGAACACTGAAGCTTTCTTT.

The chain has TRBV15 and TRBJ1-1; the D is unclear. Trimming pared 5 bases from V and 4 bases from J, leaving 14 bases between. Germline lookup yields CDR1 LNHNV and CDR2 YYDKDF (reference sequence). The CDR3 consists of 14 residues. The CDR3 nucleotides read TGTGCCACCAGCGCGTCCGGAGGTCTCACTGAAGCTTTCTTT. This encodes CATSASGGLTEAFF.

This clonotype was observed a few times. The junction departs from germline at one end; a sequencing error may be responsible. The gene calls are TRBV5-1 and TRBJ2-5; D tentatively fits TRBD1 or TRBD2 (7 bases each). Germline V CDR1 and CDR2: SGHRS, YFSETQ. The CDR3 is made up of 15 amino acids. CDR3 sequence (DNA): TGCGCCAGCAGCGTTGGGGGGGACAGTTACAATGAGCAGCTCTTC. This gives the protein CASSVGGDSYNEQLF.

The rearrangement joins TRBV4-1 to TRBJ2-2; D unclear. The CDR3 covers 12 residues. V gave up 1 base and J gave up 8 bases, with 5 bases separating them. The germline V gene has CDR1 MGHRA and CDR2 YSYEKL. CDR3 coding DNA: TGCGCCAGCAGCCAAGTTCTAGGGGAGCTGTTTTTT. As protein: CASSQVLGELFF.

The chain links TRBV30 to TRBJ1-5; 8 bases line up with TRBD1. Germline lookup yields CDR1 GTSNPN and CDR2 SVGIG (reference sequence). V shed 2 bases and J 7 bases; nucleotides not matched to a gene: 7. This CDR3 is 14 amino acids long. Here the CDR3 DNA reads TGTGCCTGGAGTCAGGGGGCGTCGAGGCAGCCCCAGCATTTT. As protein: CAWSQGASRQPQHF.

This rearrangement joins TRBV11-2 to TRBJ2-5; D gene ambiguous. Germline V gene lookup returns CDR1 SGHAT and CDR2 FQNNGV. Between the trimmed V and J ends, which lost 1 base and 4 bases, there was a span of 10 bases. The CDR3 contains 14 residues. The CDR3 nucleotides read TGTGCCAGCAGCTTAGGTCCCTTTGGAGAGACCCAGTACTTC. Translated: CASSLGPFGETQYF.

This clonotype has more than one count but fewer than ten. The CDR3 nucleotides read TGTGCCAGCAGTCCTATACTAGCGGGGGCAGAGACCCAGTACTTC. As protein: CASSPILAGAETQYF. The chain couples TRBV6-5 to TRBJ2-5; 11 bases align to TRBD2. Germline CDR1 reads MNHEY; CDR2 reads SVGAGI. This CDR3 has 15 amino acids. Trimming took 5 bases from V and 4 from J; bases not matched to a gene: 6.